One sample yielded the 7 T cell receptor beta chains listed below, sequenced in a study of blood T cell repertoires in COVID-19. Assay: immunoSEQ multiplex PCR; the TCRdb copy retains only in-frame clones and omits some. The sample yields about 300,000 clones, 86% seen once. The sample consisted of PBMCs or T cells enriched from blood (not recorded which). The source is a woman aged 18-29 years who had recovered from COVID-19.

This clone was seen more than once but under ten times. The chain links TRBV5-1 to TRBJ1-1; weak D call: TRBD1 (6 bases). This CDR3 comprises 17 residues. Deletions cut 0 bases from V and 7 bases from J, with 22 bases between. Germline CDR1 and CDR2: SGHRS and YFSETQ. CDR3 sequence: CASSLVGARVDGVEAFF. CDR3 DNA sequence: TGCGCCAGCAGCTTGGTGGGGGCCAGGGTTGATGGGGTTGAAGCTTTCTTT.

This clone was seen just once. The chain employs TRBV10-2 and TRBJ2-7; D not resolved. This CDR3 comprises 13 residues. CDR1 is WSHSY and CDR2 is SAAADI in the germline V gene. Trimming left V 4 bases short and J 0 bases short, with 7 bases between. CDR3 DNA sequence: TGCGCCAGCAGTGGGCAAAGCTCCTACGAGCAGTACTTC. This sequence encodes CASSGQSSYEQYF.

The chain links TRBV4-2 to TRBJ1-5; a weak D match, TRBD1 (5 bases). V was shortened by 2 bases and J by 5 bases, with 13 bases between the two germline ends. The CDR3 has 15 amino acids. The germline CDR1 and CDR2 sequences are LGHNA and YNFKEQ. CDR3 sequence reads: CASSQQDTLDQPQHF. CDR3 nucleotides: TGTGCCAGCAGCCAACAGGACACCTTAGATCAGCCCCAGCATTTT.

The CDR3 DNA reads as TGTGCCAGCAGCCACCTCAGGGTTAAGGGGCCAGAGACCCAGTACTTC. Translating gives CASSHLRVKGPETQYF. The chain carries TRBV27 and TRBJ2-5; a possible D gene is TRBD1 (5 bases). V lost 6 bases, J lost 4 bases, and 21 bases lay in between. Germline V gene data show CDR1 as MNHEY and CDR2 as SMNVEV (reference sequence). This CDR3 is 16 amino acids long.

The CDR3 here is CASSPFLGGGGNEQFF. CDR3 sequence (DNA): TGCGCCAGCAGCCCGTTTCTGGGCGGAGGTGGGAATGAGCAGTTCTTC. V usage is TRBV4-1 and J usage is TRBJ2-1; TRBD2 is a possible D gene (5 bases). Trimming cost V 4 bases and J 7 bases, with 20 bases left between them. This CDR3 is 16 amino acids long. Germline lookup yields CDR1 MGHRA and CDR2 YSYEKL.

The V call is TRBV7-2, the J call TRBJ1-1; D gene uncertain. Trimming left V 1 base short and J 2 bases short, with 8 bases between. The CDR3 is 14 amino acids. Germline V gene sequence: CDR1 SGHTA, CDR2 FQGNSA. The CDR3 is CASSLVPVNTEAFF. The CDR3 DNA reads as TGTGCCAGCAGCTTAGTGCCAGTTAACACTGAAGCTTTCTTT.

The chain employs TRBV6-6 and TRBJ1-4, with 7 bases identical to TRBD1. Germline CDR1 and CDR2: MNHNY and SVGAGI (reference sequence). J gave up 8 bases and V 2 bases, and 8 bases lay outside the gene matches. The CDR3 runs to 15 residues. CDR3 residues: CASSYLDREAEKLFF. The DNA for the CDR3 is TGTGCCAGCAGTTACCTTGACAGGGAGGCGGAAAAACTGTTTTTT.